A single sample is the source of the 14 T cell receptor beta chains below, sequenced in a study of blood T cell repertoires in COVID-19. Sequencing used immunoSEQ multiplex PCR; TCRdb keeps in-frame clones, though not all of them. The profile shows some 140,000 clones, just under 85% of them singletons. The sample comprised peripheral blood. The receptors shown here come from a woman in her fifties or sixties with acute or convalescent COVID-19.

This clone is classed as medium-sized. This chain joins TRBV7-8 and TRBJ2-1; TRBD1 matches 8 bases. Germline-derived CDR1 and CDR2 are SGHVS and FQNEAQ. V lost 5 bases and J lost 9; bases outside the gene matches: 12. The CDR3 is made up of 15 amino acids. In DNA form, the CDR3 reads TGTGCCAGCAGCCCCAGCGGGCAGGGGGCTCGTGAGCAGTTCTTC. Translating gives CASSPSGQGAREQFF.

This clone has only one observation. As DNA, the CDR3 is TGTGCCGGGGGGATCGACCCTGGAAACACCATATATTTT. Its translation is CAGGIDPGNTIYF. The rearrangement joins TRBV6-5 to TRBJ1-3; maybe TRBD1 (5 bases). In germline, CDR1 is MNHEY, CDR2 SVGAGI. The CDR3 runs 13 residues. With 11 bases removed from V and 2 bases from J, the gap between germline ends came to 13 bases.

The CDR3 loop is CAISDGRGSEAFF. DNA of the CDR3: TGTGCCATCAGTGACGGTCGAGGATCTGAAGCTTTCTTT. The rearrangement uses TRBV10-3 and TRBJ1-1; D call uncertain. Trimming cost V 3 bases and J 6 bases, with 11 bases left between them. The CDR3 has 13 amino acids. CDR1 ENHRY and CDR2 SYGVKD come from the germline V gene.

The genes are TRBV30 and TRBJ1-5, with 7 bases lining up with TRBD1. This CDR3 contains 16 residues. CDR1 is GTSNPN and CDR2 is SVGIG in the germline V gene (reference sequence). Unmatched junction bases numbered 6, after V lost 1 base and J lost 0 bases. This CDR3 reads CAWSDRGWYSNQPQHF. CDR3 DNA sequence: TGTGCCTGGAGTGACAGGGGTTGGTATAGCAATCAGCCCCAGCATTTT.

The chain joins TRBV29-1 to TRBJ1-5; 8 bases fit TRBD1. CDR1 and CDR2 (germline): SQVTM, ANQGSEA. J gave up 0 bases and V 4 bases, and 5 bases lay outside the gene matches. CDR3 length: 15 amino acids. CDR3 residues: CSVVTGGTSNQPQHF. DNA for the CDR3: TGCAGCGTTGTTACAGGGGGGACTAGCAATCAGCCCCAGCATTTT. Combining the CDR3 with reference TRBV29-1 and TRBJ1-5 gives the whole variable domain SAVISQKPSRDICQRGTSLTIQCQVDSQVTMMFWYRQQPGQSLTLIATANQGSEATYESGFVIDKFPISRPNLTFSTLTVSNMSPEDSSIYLCSVVTGGTSNQPQHFGDGTRLSIL.

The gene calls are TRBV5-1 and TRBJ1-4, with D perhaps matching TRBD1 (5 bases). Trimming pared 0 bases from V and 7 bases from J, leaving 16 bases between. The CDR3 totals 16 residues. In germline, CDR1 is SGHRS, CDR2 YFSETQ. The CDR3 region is CASSLAPPGVGEKLFF. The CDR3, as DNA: TGCGCCAGCAGCTTGGCCCCCCCGGGGGTTGGTGAAAAACTGTTTTTT.

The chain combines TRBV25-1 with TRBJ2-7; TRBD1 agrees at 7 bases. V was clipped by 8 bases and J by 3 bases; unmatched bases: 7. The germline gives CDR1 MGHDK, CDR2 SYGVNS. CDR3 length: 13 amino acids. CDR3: CASSGQYNYEQYF. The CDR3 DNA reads TGTGCCAGCTCGGGACAGTACAACTACGAGCAGTACTTC.

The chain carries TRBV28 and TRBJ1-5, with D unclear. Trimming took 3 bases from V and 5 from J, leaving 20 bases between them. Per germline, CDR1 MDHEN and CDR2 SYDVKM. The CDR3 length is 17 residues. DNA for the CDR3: TGTGCCAGCAGTTTTCTTCTTGGCGGGGTAGCCGATCAGCCCCAGCATTTT. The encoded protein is CASSFLLGGVADQPQHF.

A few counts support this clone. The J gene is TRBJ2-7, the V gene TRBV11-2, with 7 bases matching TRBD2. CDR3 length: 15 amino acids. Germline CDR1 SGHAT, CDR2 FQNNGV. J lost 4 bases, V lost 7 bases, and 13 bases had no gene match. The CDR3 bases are TGTGCCAGCACCCGATGGGGGGGTATACCGTACGAGCAGTACTTC. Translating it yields CASTRWGGIPYEQYF.

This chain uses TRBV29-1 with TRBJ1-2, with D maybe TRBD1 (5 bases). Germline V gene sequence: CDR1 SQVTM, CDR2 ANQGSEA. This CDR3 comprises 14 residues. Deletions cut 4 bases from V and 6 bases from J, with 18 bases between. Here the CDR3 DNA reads TGCAGCGTTGGGATGGGGCCCTTACAGAATGGCTACACCTTC. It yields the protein CSVGMGPLQNGYTF.

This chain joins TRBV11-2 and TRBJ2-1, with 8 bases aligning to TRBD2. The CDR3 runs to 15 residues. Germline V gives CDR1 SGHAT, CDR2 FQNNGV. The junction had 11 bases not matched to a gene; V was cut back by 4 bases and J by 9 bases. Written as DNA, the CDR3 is TGTGCCAGCAGCTCTACCTCCGCGGGGGGAGGTGAGCAGTTCTTC. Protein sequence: CASSSTSAGGGEQFF.

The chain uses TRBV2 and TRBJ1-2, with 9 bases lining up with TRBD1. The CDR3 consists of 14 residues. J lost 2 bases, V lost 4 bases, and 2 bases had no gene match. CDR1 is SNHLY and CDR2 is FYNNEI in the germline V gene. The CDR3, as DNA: TGTGCCAGCAGTGGGGACAGGGCAAACTATGGCTACACCTTC. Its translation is CASSGDRANYGYTF.

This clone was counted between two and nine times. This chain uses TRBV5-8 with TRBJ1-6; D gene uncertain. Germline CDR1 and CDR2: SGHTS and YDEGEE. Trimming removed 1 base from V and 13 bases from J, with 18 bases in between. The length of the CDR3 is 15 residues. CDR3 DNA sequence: TGTGCCAGCAGCTTGTCTGGCACCTGGTTTGTGCCCCTCCACTTT. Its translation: CASSLSGTWFVPLHF.

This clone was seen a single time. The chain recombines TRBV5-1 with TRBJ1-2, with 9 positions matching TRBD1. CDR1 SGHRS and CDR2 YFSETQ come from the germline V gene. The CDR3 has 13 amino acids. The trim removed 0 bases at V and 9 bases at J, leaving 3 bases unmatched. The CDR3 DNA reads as TGCGCCAGCAGCTTGGAGGGACAGGGAAGCTACACCTTC. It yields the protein CASSLEGQGSYTF.